The rows below give T cell receptor beta chains drawn from one sample of a study of cytomegalovirus exposure and HLA in healthy donors. The repertoire was sequenced with immunoSEQ multiplex PCR; TCRdb's copy has only in-frame clones and lacks some. Its clone listing holds 80,000 to 100,000 clones. Sequenced material: PBMCs. These receptors were obtained from a woman younger than 45 in good health and CMV-seronegative. The conserved cysteine and the conserved F or W are not part of the CDR3 here. The D gene is left open where the match is weak.

v_gene: TRBV7-6; j_gene: TRBJ1-5; d_gene: TRBD1; CDR3aa: ASRQGANQPQH
v_gene: TRBV19; j_gene: TRBJ2-1; d_gene: -; CDR3aa: ASRRDPSYNEQF
v_gene: TRBV19; j_gene: TRBJ2-7; d_gene: TRBD1; CDR3aa: ASTPGTGGIYEQY
v_gene: TRBV5-1; j_gene: TRBJ2-6; d_gene: -; CDR3aa: ASSSFLTGFLSGANVLT
v_gene: TRBV5-1; j_gene: TRBJ2-1; d_gene: -; CDR3aa: ASARIFSSYNEQF
v_gene: TRBV28; j_gene: TRBJ2-7; d_gene: TRBD2; CDR3aa: ASSLTSGGPAYEQY
v_gene: TRBV5-6; j_gene: TRBJ1-1; d_gene: -; CDR3aa: ASSLVPRLEAF
v_gene: TRBV7-9; j_gene: TRBJ2-3; d_gene: -; CDR3aa: ASSEPRMGGEHSDTQY
v_gene: TRBV11-3; j_gene: TRBJ2-1; d_gene: -; CDR3aa: ASSFRNLNEQF
v_gene: TRBV19; j_gene: TRBJ1-1; d_gene: TRBD1; CDR3aa: ASSAGQGAGTEAF
v_gene: TRBV25-1; j_gene: TRBJ2-7; d_gene: TRBD1; CDR3aa: ASSEYRYGQGVDEQY
v_gene: TRBV9; j_gene: TRBJ1-4; d_gene: TRBD1; CDR3aa: ASSVVGTGDEKLF
v_gene: TRBV28; j_gene: TRBJ2-3; d_gene: TRBD1; CDR3aa: ASSLGQGADTQY
v_gene: TRBV27; j_gene: TRBJ2-1; d_gene: TRBD2; CDR3aa: ASSLEAGDYNEQF
v_gene: TRBV9; j_gene: TRBJ2-1; d_gene: TRBD2; CDR3aa: ASSASGRGDEQF
v_gene: TRBV13; j_gene: -; d_gene: TRBD1; CDR3aa: ASNPRQGSYEQY
v_gene: TRBV19; j_gene: TRBJ2-7; d_gene: -; CDR3aa: ASAKGELTYEQY
v_gene: TRBV9; j_gene: TRBJ2-3; d_gene: -; CDR3aa: ASSVDGGGTSTDTQY
v_gene: TRBV28; j_gene: TRBJ1-5; d_gene: TRBD1; CDR3aa: ASSLRGGQGARGNQPQH
v_gene: TRBV18; j_gene: TRBJ1-5; d_gene: TRBD1; CDR3aa: ASSLDRVGNQPQH
v_gene: TRBV5-1; j_gene: TRBJ1-3; d_gene: TRBD1; CDR3aa: ASSRSEDRGSGNTIY
v_gene: TRBV29-1; j_gene: TRBJ2-2; d_gene: TRBD2; CDR3aa: SVTGGKTGELF
v_gene: TRBV5-1; j_gene: TRBJ2-3; d_gene: -; CDR3aa: ASNLEDLPTDTQY
v_gene: TRBV29-1; j_gene: TRBJ2-7; d_gene: -; CDR3aa: SVGATAAEEQY
v_gene: TRBV5-4; j_gene: TRBJ1-1; d_gene: -; CDR3aa: ASSPGGTEAF
v_gene: TRBV27; j_gene: TRBJ1-1; d_gene: -; CDR3aa: ASFPPRRDTEAF
v_gene: TRBV5-1; j_gene: TRBJ2-2; d_gene: -; CDR3aa: ASSTDGGRDTGELF
v_gene: TRBV7-3; j_gene: TRBJ2-5; d_gene: -; CDR3aa: ASSTGSLETQY
v_gene: TRBV4-1; j_gene: TRBJ2-7; d_gene: -; CDR3aa: ASSRVGRESYEQY
v_gene: TRBV10-2; j_gene: TRBJ2-7; d_gene: TRBD1; CDR3aa: ASEGQGAREQY
v_gene: TRBV11-2; j_gene: TRBJ1-1; d_gene: TRBD1; CDR3aa: ASSHPGQGNTEAF
v_gene: TRBV29-1; j_gene: TRBJ1-6; d_gene: -; CDR3aa: SVETGVNSPLH
v_gene: TRBV5-1; j_gene: TRBJ2-1; d_gene: TRBD2; CDR3aa: ASSLATSGGASYNEQF
v_gene: TRBV15; j_gene: -; d_gene: TRBD1; CDR3aa: ATSRYRQGMDEQY
v_gene: TRBV11-2; j_gene: TRBJ2-3; d_gene: TRBD2; CDR3aa: ASSLLAGGFADTQY
v_gene: TRBV15; j_gene: TRBJ1-2; d_gene: -; CDR3aa: ATSTRTDYGYT
v_gene: TRBV6-1; j_gene: TRBJ1-4; d_gene: -; CDR3aa: ASSSGDATNEKLF
v_gene: TRBV7-9; j_gene: TRBJ2-7; d_gene: -; CDR3aa: ASSLGGSPNEQY
v_gene: TRBV6-1; j_gene: TRBJ2-2; d_gene: -; CDR3aa: ASSEARGVNTGELF
v_gene: TRBV4-1; j_gene: TRBJ1-4; d_gene: -; CDR3aa: ASSQAKSGGSQENEKLF
v_gene: TRBV28; j_gene: TRBJ2-7; d_gene: TRBD2; CDR3aa: ASSPRGESYEQY
v_gene: TRBV5-1; j_gene: TRBJ1-1; d_gene: -; CDR3aa: ASSLEVVREARGDPKDTEAF
v_gene: TRBV7-9; j_gene: TRBJ1-2; d_gene: TRBD1; CDR3aa: ASSRGQTYGYT
v_gene: TRBV7-9; j_gene: TRBJ1-6; d_gene: -; CDR3aa: ASSLESQANSPLH